This T cell receptor (beta chain) is drawn from a study of T-cell memory formation after mild COVID-19. V gave up 0 bases and J gave up 0 bases, with 6 bases separating them. The CDR3 has 15 residues. The V gene's germline CDR1 is LNHNV and CDR2 YYDKDF (reference sequence). 5'RACE, which relied on constant-segment primers, yielded TCR alpha and TCR beta cDNA libraries carrying sample barcodes and UMIs. TCRdb ran MiXCR on the 5' RACE reads and lists one entry per CDR3 protein. Here the sample spans 450,000 to 650,000 distinct CDR3 sequences, roughly a fifth being singletons. This chain links TRBV15 with TRBJ1-3; D is unclear. This clonotype was sampled from an adult woman who had mild COVID-19 (a few samples of this study predate the infection). Cell type and time point are not known. The sample taken for sequencing was PBMCs or a T cell subset sorted from them (not recorded which). For the CDR3, the DNA is TGTGCCACCAGCAGAGATTACAGCTCTGGAAACACCATATATTTT. Translating it yields CATSRDYSSGNTIYF.